The 20 T cell receptor beta chains in this list originate from one sample, sequenced in a study of cytomegalovirus exposure and HLA in healthy donors (dated by TCRdb to the late 2010s). The library was generated by the immunoSEQ multiplex PCR assay. In its TCRdb copy, this immuneACCESS table keeps in-frame sequences only and misses some clones. Where compared with another copy, unresolved V genes explain less than half of these, and the others have no known cause. A total of hundreds of thousands of clones appear in this sample, about 90% of them only once. Approximately 12% of the sample lies in the top ten. Source material: PBMCs. The receptors derive from a man younger than 30 in good health and CMV-seropositive.

V gene TRBV30 combines with J gene TRBJ1-2, with D perhaps matching TRBD1 (6 bases). V shed 4 bases and J shed 7 bases, with 22 bases lying between them. Germline V lookup: CDR1 GTSNPN, CDR2 SVGIG (reference sequence). The CDR3 is 15 amino acids. The CDR3 is CAWNYRRGRGGGYTF. Written as DNA, the CDR3 is TGTGCCTGGAACTATCGGCGGGGGCGTGGAGGTGGCTACACCTTC.

This rearrangement joins TRBV5-4 to TRBJ2-3; D gene uncertain. The length of the CDR3 is 13 residues. CDR1 is SGHNT and CDR2 is YYREEE in the germline V gene (reference sequence). V lost 1 base and J 1 base, leaving 4 bases between the germline ends. Here the CDR3 DNA reads TGTGCCAGCAGCTTGACGGGCACAGATACGCAGTATTTT. Translated: CASSLTGTDTQYF.

V gene TRBV9 combines with J gene TRBJ1-1; no clear D gene. The germline V and J ends were trimmed by 4 bases and 1 base, with 8 bases remaining between them. This CDR3 has 13 amino acids. Germline V gives CDR1 SGDLS, CDR2 YYNGEE. The CDR3 DNA sequence: TGTGCCAGCAGCCCCCATGAGAACACTGAAGCTTTCTTT. Amino acids: CASSPHENTEAFF.

The V gene is TRBV6-1, the J gene TRBJ1-3; D ambiguous. The V gene lost 8 bases and the J gene lost 2 bases, with 16 bases spanning the gap. The CDR3 spans 15 residues. Germline V gene lookup returns CDR1 MNHNS and CDR2 SASEGT. The CDR3 spells CASFGSGPPGNTIYF. In DNA, the CDR3 is TGTGCCAGCTTTGGGTCCGGACCCCCTGGAAACACCATATATTTT.

This sequence joins TRBV27 and TRBJ1-2, with 8 positions matching TRBD1. The CDR3 contains 18 residues. With 0 bases clipped from V and 4 bases from J, the junction kept 13 bases outside the gene matches. Germline assignment: CDR1 MNHEY and CDR2 SMNVEV (reference sequence). The CDR3, as DNA: TGTGCCAGCAGTTTATCACCAAGAACCGCTCAGGGGGCCTATGGCTACACCTTC. This translates into CASSLSPRTAQGAYGYTF.

Here the CDR3 reads CASSPMAGRREKLFF. CDR3 bases: TGTGCCAGCAGCCCGATGGCAGGGCGGCGTGAAAAACTGTTTTTT. This chain connects TRBV11-2 to TRBJ1-4; D is perhaps TRBD1 (5 bases). The germline V gene encodes CDR1 SGHAT and CDR2 FQNNGV. CDR3 size: 15 residues. The germline V and J ends were trimmed by 5 bases and 7 bases, with 17 bases remaining between them. The full variable domain, completed using reference TRBV11-2 and TRBJ1-4, is EAGVAQSPRYKIIEKRQSVAFWCNPISGHATLYWYQQILGQGPKLLIQFQNNGVVDDSQLPKDRFSAERLKGVDSTLKIQPAKLEDSAVYLCASSPMAGRREKLFFGSGTQLSVL.

This chain links TRBV7-2 with TRBJ2-7, with TRBD2 as a possible D gene (6 bases). Germline CDR1 and CDR2: SGHTA and FQGNSA. The CDR3 consists of 15 residues. V lost 0 bases, J lost 4 bases, and 13 bases lay in between. CDR3 DNA sequence: TGTGCCAGCAGCTTAGCGGATCTAGCGACGTACGAGCAGTACTTC. Its translation: CASSLADLATYEQYF.

V usage is TRBV29-1 and J usage is TRBJ1-1; 7 bases fit TRBD1. V dropped 1 base and J dropped 4; count of bases not matched to a gene: 3. CDR1 SQVTM and CDR2 ANQGSEA come from the germline V gene. CDR3 length equals 13 residues. In DNA, the CDR3 is TGCAGCGTTGAAGGGGACAGCGTCACTGAAGCTTTCTTT. Protein product: CSVEGDSVTEAFF.

The chain joins TRBV5-1 to TRBJ2-2; TRBD1 agrees at 7 bases. CDR3 length: 13 amino acids. Germline CDR1 and CDR2: SGHRS and YFSETQ. V lost 5 bases to trimming and J lost 7 bases; unmatched junction nucleotides: 5. CDR3 protein: CASRTGYDGELFF. The CDR3 coding sequence is TGCGCCAGCAGGACAGGGTACGACGGGGAGCTGTTTTTT.

The CDR3 is CSASFDTEAFF. The CDR3 nucleotides read TGCAGTGCTAGTTTCGACACTGAAGCTTTCTTT. V is TRBV20-1 and J is TRBJ1-1; the D is unclear. The germline V and J ends were trimmed by 3 bases and 3 bases, with 5 bases remaining between them. Germline CDR1 reads DFQATT; CDR2 reads SNEGSKA (reference sequence). The CDR3 extends over 11 amino acids.

V and J are TRBV6-5 and TRBJ1-2; D remains unclear. V dropped 0 bases and J dropped 6 bases, with 8 bases sitting between them. The CDR3 sequence is 13 residues long. CDR1 and CDR2 (germline): MNHEY, SVGAGI. CDR3 bases: TGTGCCAGCAGTTACTCAGGTTATCATGGCTACACCTTC. Its translation is CASSYSGYHGYTF.

In its sample, this clone was seen once. The chain has TRBV4-1 and TRBJ1-2, with D hard to call. The CDR3 consists of 14 residues. V was shortened by 0 bases and J by 5 bases, with 10 bases between the two germline ends. Germline V gene data show CDR1 as MGHRA and CDR2 as YSYEKL. CDR3 loop: CASSQEWGEYGYTF. Written as DNA, the CDR3 is TGCGCCAGCAGCCAAGAGTGGGGAGAGTATGGCTACACCTTC.

V is TRBV10-3 and J is TRBJ1-4, with D possibly being TRBD1 (5 bases). V lost 6 bases, J lost 2 bases, and 10 bases lay in between. The CDR3 runs to 14 residues. Germline CDR1 is ENHRY and CDR2 is SYGVKD. The CDR3 nucleotides read TGTGCCATCAGGGCAGGGAATACTAATGAAAAACTGTTTTTT. Amino acids: CAIRAGNTNEKLFF.

The chain employs TRBV5-1 and TRBJ2-7; D is uncertain. From germline, CDR1 is SGHRS and CDR2 YFSETQ. V was cut by 0 bases and J by 2 bases, with 12 bases left in between. This CDR3 has 15 amino acids. CDR3 sequence (DNA): TGCGCCAGCAGCTTGGATTTAGTCCTCCCCTACGAGCAGTACTTC. It translates to CASSLDLVLPYEQYF.

The CDR3: CASSAHPGTDYEQYF. In DNA, the CDR3 is TGTGCCAGCAGCGCCCATCCCGGGACAGACTACGAGCAGTACTTC. The chain joins TRBV9 to TRBJ2-7, with TRBD1 identical over 7 bases. The CDR3 totals 15 residues. V lost 3 bases to trimming and J lost 3 bases; unmatched junction nucleotides: 9. CDR1 SGDLS and CDR2 YYNGEE come from the germline V gene.

The chain is built from TRBV19 and TRBJ1-1, with TRBD1 matching 10 bases. J lost 5 bases, V lost 7 bases, and 7 bases had no gene match. CDR3 size: 14 residues. CDR1 and CDR2 (germline): LNHDA, SQIVND (reference sequence). Here the CDR3 reads CASTEWDRGTEAFF. DNA for the CDR3: TGTGCCAGTACTGAGTGGGACAGGGGAACTGAAGCTTTCTTT.

The genes are TRBV19 and TRBJ2-5; D gene ambiguous. The CDR3 spans 15 residues. The germline gives CDR1 LNHDA, CDR2 SQIVND (reference sequence). The V end lost 7 bases, the J end lost 2 bases, and 17 bases lay between the germline ends. CDR3 nucleotide sequence: TGTGCCAGTACCTATGGGGTAGGGCTGCAAGAGACCCAGTACTTC. This gives the protein CASTYGVGLQETQYF.

The chain uses TRBV7-2 and TRBJ1-5; the D is unclear. The CDR3 runs 15 residues. V was trimmed by 1 base and J by 0 bases, leaving 7 bases between them. CDR1 is SGHTA and CDR2 is FQGNSA in the germline V gene. CDR3 amino acids: CASSLVTSSNQPQHF. In DNA, the CDR3 is TGTGCCAGCAGCTTAGTAACAAGTAGCAATCAGCCCCAGCATTTT.

This chain links TRBV5-6 with TRBJ2-1; TRBD1 agrees at 8 bases. This CDR3 comprises 15 residues. V lost 4 bases, J lost 2 bases, and 5 bases stayed unmatched. The germline V gene encodes CDR1 SGHDT and CDR2 YYEEEE. The CDR3 nucleotides read TGTGCCAGCAGCAACGTACAGGGGGCCTACAATGAGCAGTTCTTC. It encodes CASSNVQGAYNEQFF.

This clone was observed a single time. The genes are TRBV11-1 and TRBJ2-2; D call uncertain. The germline V gene has CDR1 SGHAT and CDR2 FQDESV (reference sequence). The CDR3 runs to 13 residues. The germline V and J ends were trimmed by 5 bases and 9 bases, with 13 bases remaining between them. The CDR3: CASSRDLPRELFF. CDR3 sequence (DNA): TGTGCCAGCAGCCGCGATCTCCCCCGGGAGCTGTTTTTT.